The entry below gives a single TCR beta chain sequence along with its context. Its antigen is as yet unknown. The entry originates in a study of cytomegalovirus exposure and HLA in healthy donors. Study-level results: In an earlier analysis, in roughly 600 donors, most V segments appeared productive either ~90% or ~30% of the time. Rates of TCR association differed by HLA locus in a later analysis, with DRB1 highest and HLA-C lowest. A reported reduction in N-insertions relative to the approximately 690-donor mean was seen in an Asian-associated ancestry cluster in a later analysis.

V lost 4 bases and J 4 bases, leaving 24 bases between the germline ends. Germline V gives CDR1 SGHRS, CDR2 YFSETQ. The CDR3 is 17 amino acids. PCR employed 60 Vbeta and 13 Jbeta primers. In the original processing: Among the unique TCR beta chains that a later analysis counted, around 72 million in all, approximately 12 million were shared. TCRdb keeps only in-frame clones here, not all; method: immunoSEQ multiplex PCR. D and trimming come from the DNA, and the V and J calls and clone size come from that table. The sample consists of roughly 130,000 clones, around 8.5% of them appearing once. The sample taken for sequencing was PBMCs. This sequence originates from a man aged 40-50 years in good health and CMV-seronegative. The chain has TRBV5-1 and TRBJ2-7; maybe TRBD2 (5 bases). In DNA form, the CDR3 reads TGCGCCAGCAGCGTACCCGAAGCCGGGAAAGTATTATACGAGCAGTACTTC. Protein sequence: CASSVPEAGKVLYEQYF.